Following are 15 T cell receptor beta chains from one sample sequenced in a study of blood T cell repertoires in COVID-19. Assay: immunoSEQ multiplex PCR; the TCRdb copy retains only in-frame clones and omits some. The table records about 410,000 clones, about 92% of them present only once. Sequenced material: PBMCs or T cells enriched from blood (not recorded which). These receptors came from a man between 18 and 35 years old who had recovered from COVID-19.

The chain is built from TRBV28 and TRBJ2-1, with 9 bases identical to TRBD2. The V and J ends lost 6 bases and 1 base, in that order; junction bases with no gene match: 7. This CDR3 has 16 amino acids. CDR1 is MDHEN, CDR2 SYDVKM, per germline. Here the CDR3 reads CASRNYSGRSYNEQFF. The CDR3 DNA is TGTGCCAGCAGAAACTATAGCGGGAGATCCTACAATGAGCAGTTCTTC.

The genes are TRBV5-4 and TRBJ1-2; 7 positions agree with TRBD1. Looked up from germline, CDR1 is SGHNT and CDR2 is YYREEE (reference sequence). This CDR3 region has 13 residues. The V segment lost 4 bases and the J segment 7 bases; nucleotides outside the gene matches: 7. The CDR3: CASSGRTGGGYTF. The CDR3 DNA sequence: TGTGCCAGCAGCGGAAGGACAGGCGGTGGCTACACCTTC.

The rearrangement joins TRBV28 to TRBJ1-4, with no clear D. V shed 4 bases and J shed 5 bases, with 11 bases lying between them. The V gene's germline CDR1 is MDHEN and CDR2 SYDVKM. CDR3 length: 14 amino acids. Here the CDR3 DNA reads TGTGCCAGCAGTTATTCAGGCTCAAATGAAAAACTGTTTTTT. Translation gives CASSYSGSNEKLFF. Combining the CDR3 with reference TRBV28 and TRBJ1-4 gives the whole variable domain DVKVTQSSRYLVKRTGEKVFLECVQDMDHENMFWYRQDPGLGLRLIYFSYDVKMKEKGDIPEGYSVSREKKERFSLILESASTNQTSMYLCASSYSGSNEKLFFGSGTQLSVL.

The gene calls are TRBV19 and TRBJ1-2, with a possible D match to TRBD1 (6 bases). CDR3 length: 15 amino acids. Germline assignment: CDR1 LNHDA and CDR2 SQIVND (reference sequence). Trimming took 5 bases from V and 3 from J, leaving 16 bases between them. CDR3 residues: CASSPFYREHYGYTF. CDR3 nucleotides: TGTGCCAGTAGTCCCTTCTACAGGGAGCACTATGGCTACACCTTC.

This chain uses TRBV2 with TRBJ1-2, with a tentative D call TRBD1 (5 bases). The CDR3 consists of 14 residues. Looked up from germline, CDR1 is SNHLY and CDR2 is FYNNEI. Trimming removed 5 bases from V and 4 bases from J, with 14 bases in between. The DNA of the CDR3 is TGTGCCAGCAGTCCAAAGACAGATCCCTATGGCTACACCTTC. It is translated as CASSPKTDPYGYTF.

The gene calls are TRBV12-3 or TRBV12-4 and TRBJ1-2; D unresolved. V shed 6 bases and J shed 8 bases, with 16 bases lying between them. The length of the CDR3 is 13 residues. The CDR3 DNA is TGTGCCAGCAGCCCCGATACGACGGGAGGCTACACCTTC. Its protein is CASSPDTTGGYTF.

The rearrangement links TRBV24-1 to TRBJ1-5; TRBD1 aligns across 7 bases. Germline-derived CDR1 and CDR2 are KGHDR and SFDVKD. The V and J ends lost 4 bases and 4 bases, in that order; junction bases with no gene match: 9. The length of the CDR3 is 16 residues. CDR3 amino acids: CATSERQGSGNQPQHF. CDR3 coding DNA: TGTGCCACCAGTGAGAGACAGGGTTCTGGGAATCAGCCCCAGCATTTT.

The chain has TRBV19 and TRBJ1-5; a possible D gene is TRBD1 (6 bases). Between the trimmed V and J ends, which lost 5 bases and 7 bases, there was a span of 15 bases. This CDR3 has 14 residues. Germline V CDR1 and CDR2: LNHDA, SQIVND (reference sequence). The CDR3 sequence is CASSPIGQYQPQHF. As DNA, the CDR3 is TGTGCCAGTAGTCCGATTGGACAGTACCAGCCCCAGCATTTT.

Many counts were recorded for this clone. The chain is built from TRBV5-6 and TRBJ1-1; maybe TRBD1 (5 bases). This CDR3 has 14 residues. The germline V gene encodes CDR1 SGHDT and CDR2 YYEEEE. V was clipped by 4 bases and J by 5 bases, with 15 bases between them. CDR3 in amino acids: CASSNTGGRTEAFF. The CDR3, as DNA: TGTGCCAGCAGCAATACAGGAGGGCGAACTGAAGCTTTCTTT.

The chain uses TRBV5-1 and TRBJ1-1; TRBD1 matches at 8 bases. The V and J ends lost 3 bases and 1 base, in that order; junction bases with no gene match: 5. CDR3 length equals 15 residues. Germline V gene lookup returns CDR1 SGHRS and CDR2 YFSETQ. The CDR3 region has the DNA TGCGCCAGCAGCTCGAAAGGGACAGGGAACACTGAAGCTTTCTTT. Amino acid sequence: CASSSKGTGNTEAFF.

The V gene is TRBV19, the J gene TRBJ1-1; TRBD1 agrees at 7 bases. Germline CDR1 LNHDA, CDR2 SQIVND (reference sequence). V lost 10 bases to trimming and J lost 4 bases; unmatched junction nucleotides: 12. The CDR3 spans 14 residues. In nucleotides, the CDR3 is TGTGCCACCGCCCCCGCGACAGGGATCACTGAAGCTTTCTTT. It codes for CATAPATGITEAFF.

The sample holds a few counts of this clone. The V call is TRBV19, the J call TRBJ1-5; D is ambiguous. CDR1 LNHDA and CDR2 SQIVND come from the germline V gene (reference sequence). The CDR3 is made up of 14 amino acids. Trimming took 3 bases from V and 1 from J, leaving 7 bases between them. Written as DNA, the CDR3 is TGTGCCAGTAGTATGAGCCGAAGCAATCAGCCCCAGCATTTT. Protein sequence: CASSMSRSNQPQHF.

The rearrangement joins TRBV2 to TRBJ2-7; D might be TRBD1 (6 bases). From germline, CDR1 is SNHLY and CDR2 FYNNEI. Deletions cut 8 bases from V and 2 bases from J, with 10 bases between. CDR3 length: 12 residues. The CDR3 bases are TGTGCCAGCTTTCAGGGGCCCTACGAGCAGTACTTC. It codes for CASFQGPYEQYF.

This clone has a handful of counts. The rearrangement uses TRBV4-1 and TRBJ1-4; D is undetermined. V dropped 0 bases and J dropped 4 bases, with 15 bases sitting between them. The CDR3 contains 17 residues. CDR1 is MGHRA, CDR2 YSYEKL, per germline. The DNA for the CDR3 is TGCGCCAGCAGCCAAGATCGAACCCCTCGGGTTAATGAAAAACTGTTTTTT. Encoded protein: CASSQDRTPRVNEKLFF.

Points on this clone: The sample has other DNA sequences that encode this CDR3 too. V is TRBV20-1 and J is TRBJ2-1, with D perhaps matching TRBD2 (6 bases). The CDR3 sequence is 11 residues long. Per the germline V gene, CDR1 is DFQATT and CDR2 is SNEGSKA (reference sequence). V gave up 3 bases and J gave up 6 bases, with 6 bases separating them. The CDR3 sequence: CSARRGNEQFF. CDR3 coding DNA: TGCAGTGCTAGGCGGGGCAATGAGCAGTTCTTC.